Listed here is a single T cell receptor beta chain. This sample is drawn from a study of cytomegalovirus exposure and HLA in healthy donors. As for the study in general: A data release that came early held roughly 85 million unique TCRs from HLA-typed donors.

60 Vbeta and 13 Jbeta primers were used in PCR. Sequencing was performed with immunoSEQ multiplex PCR; in TCRdb, only in-frame clones are kept and a portion is missing. Found here are some 200,000 clones; the top ten clones hold less than 6.5%. CDR1 and CDR2 from the germline V gene are MNHEY and SVGAGI. The CDR3 contains 16 residues. V lost 0 bases, J lost 2 bases, and 14 bases lay in between. The rearrangement links TRBV6-5 to TRBJ2-7, with D unresolved. Sequenced: PBMCs. This TCR was recovered from a man aged 25 to 40 in good health and CMV-seronegative. CDR3 in DNA: TGTGCCAGCAGTTACTCTGCGAGTCTTCCCCCCTACGAGCAGTACTTC. It yields the protein CASSYSASLPPYEQYF.